These 18 T cell receptor beta chains share one sample of origin, sequenced in a study of shared clonotypes between healthy human individuals (TCRdb year 2020). The receptor library was made with the immunoSEQ multiplex PCR assay. In TCRdb, the immuneACCESS table is reduced to in-frame sequences with V and J assigned. These tables do not hold every clone; where another copy was compared, an unresolved V gene accounts for under half, and the others remain unexplained. The sample table lists over a million clones, approximately 98% of them with a count of one. The top ten constitute roughly 0.42% of the sample. The sample comprised naive CD4+ T cells sorted from blood. The intended sense of this specimen's cell subset or site label: CD45RA+ positively selected. These receptor sequences come from a man aged 30 to 39 in good health.

J is TRBJ1-5 and V is TRBV10-3, with 12 bases fitting TRBD1. Germline V gene sequence: CDR1 ENHRY, CDR2 SYGVKD. The V and J ends lost 2 bases and 1 base, in that order; junction bases with no gene match: 6. CDR3 length: 18 residues. CDR3 DNA sequence: TGTGCCATCAGTGAGGTGGGGACAGGGGGCTCGAGCAATCAGCCCCAGCATTTT. Translated, it gives CAISEVGTGGSSNQPQHF.

About this clone: Relative to the germline gene, one junction end is altered; a read error may explain this. The chain is built from TRBV5-6 and TRBJ2-1; D call uncertain. The CDR3 is made up of 14 amino acids. CDR1 is SGHDT and CDR2 is YYEEEE in the germline V gene. The DNA for the CDR3 is TGTGCCAGCAGATTGGCCTGGCGTAGGAATGAGCAGTTCTTC. Translating it yields CASRLAWRRNEQFF.

The chain employs TRBV5-1 and TRBJ2-7, with 7 bases aligning to TRBD1. CDR1 SGHRS and CDR2 YFSETQ come from the germline V gene. The CDR3 has 14 amino acids. V shed 0 bases and J 3 bases; nucleotides not matched to a gene: 3. In nucleotides, the CDR3 is TGCGCCAGCAGCTTGGACAGGGGCCACTACGAGCAGTACTTC. As protein: CASSLDRGHYEQYF. Variable domain in full (rest from reference TRBV5-1 and TRBJ2-7): KAGVTQTPRYLIKTRGQQVTLSCSPISGHRSVSWYQQTPGQGLQFLFEYFSETQRNKGNFPGRFSGRQFSNSRSEMNVSTLELGDSALYLCASSLDRGHYEQYFGPGTRLTVT.

This chain uses TRBV7-9 with TRBJ2-5; 8 positions match TRBD1. Trimming removed 2 bases from V and 4 bases from J; junction bases left unmatched: 6. Per germline, CDR1 SEHNR and CDR2 FQNEAQ (reference sequence). The CDR3 loop spans 15 amino acids. The CDR3 loop reads CASSLLGQGGETQYF. Here the CDR3 DNA reads TGTGCCAGCAGCTTACTCGGACAGGGCGGAGAGACCCAGTACTTC.

The chain links TRBV28 to TRBJ2-5, with D perhaps matching TRBD1 (6 bases). CDR1 and CDR2 (germline): MDHEN, SYDVKM. The CDR3 covers 15 residues. Trimming stripped 0 bases from V and 4 bases from J, with 12 bases between. Here the CDR3 DNA reads TGTGCCAGCAGTTTATGGGGTAGAGGGGGAGAGACCCAGTACTTC. Translation: CASSLWGRGGETQYF.

To note about this clone: Additional DNA sequences in this sample encode the identical CDR3. The rearrangement uses TRBV18 and TRBJ2-7; D perhaps matches TRBD1 (5 bases). V was clipped by 2 bases and J by 3 bases, with 5 bases between them. The CDR3 spans 12 residues. The germline V gene encodes CDR1 KGHSH and CDR2 LQKENI. The CDR3 DNA is TGTGCCAGCTCACCAAGGGGCTACGAGCAGTACTTC. The encoded protein is CASSPRGYEQYF.

The rearrangement links TRBV5-6 to TRBJ2-4; 12 bases line up with TRBD1. The CDR3 has 16 amino acids. V lost 4 bases, J lost 2 bases, and 4 bases stayed unmatched. Germline CDR1 and CDR2: SGHDT and YYEEEE. CDR3 coding DNA: TGTGCCAGCAGCGGGGGACAGGGGGCCTCCAAAAACATTCAGTACTTC. Translation gives CASSGGQGASKNIQYF.

Details on this clone: The junction departs from the called germline gene at one end, perhaps through a read error. V and J are TRBV6-1 and TRBJ2-3; D gene uncertain. This CDR3 region has 10 residues. The germline gives CDR1 MNHNS, CDR2 SASEGT. This CDR3 is CASSALVWNF. The CDR3 DNA reads TGTGCCAGCAGTGCGCTTGTCTGGAATTTT.

The V and J genes are TRBV9 and TRBJ2-2, with 8 bases identical to TRBD2. The V and J ends lost 4 bases and 6 bases, in that order; junction bases with no gene match: 8. The CDR3 has 15 residues. Germline V gene data show CDR1 as SGDLS and CDR2 as YYNGEE. CDR3 residues: CASSRAWTSPGELFF. CDR3 coding DNA: TGTGCCAGCAGCCGAGCCTGGACTAGCCCCGGGGAGCTGTTTTTT.

This chain links TRBV27 with TRBJ2-7, with 8 bases aligning to TRBD2. V shed 4 bases, J shed 6 bases, and the junction held 23 bases outside the gene matches. The CDR3 consists of 19 residues. CDR1 and CDR2 from the germline V gene are MNHEY and SMNVEV (reference sequence). CDR3 coding DNA: TGTGCCAGCAGTTCCCGAACAAGGGCGGGAGGCTCCTCCCCTTCCGAGCAGTACTTC. Translating gives CASSSRTRAGGSSPSEQYF.

The J gene is TRBJ2-2, the V gene TRBV9; D is unresolved. The V gene's germline CDR1 is SGDLS and CDR2 YYNGEE. Trimming removed 6 bases from V and 1 base from J, with 7 bases in between. This CDR3 has 13 residues. The DNA for the CDR3 is TGTGCCAGCACTAATGGGAACACCGGGGAGCTGTTTTTT. Encoded protein: CASTNGNTGELFF.

The chain has TRBV9 and TRBJ2-7; no definite D call. The CDR3 length is 13 residues. Trimming stripped 4 bases from V and 6 bases from J, with 14 bases between. Looked up from germline, CDR1 is SGDLS and CDR2 is YYNGEE. The CDR3 region has the DNA TGTGCCAGCAGCTACCTACTCGCCAGCGAGCAGTACTTC. It is translated as CASSYLLASEQYF.

The genes are TRBV28 and TRBJ1-5; D is undetermined. Germline loops: CDR1 MDHEN, CDR2 SYDVKM. Trimming stripped 7 bases from V and 4 bases from J, with 14 bases between. The CDR3 length is 14 residues. The CDR3, as DNA: TGTGCCAGCACAACCGGAGGCACAAATCAGCCCCAGCATTTT. Translation: CASTTGGTNQPQHF.

The rearrangement joins TRBV18 to TRBJ2-7, with unresolved D. The CDR3 runs 15 residues. V shed 5 bases and J shed 5 bases, with 19 bases lying between them. CDR1 and CDR2 from the germline V gene are KGHSH and LQKENI. CDR3 coding DNA: TGTGCCAGCTCAGGACCGTGGACGGAAGGGAACGAGCAGTACTTC. It specifies CASSGPWTEGNEQYF.

CDR3 amino acids: CASSQLLAGFGDEQFF. The CDR3 nucleotides are TGTGCCAGCAGCCAACTCCTAGCGGGATTTGGCGATGAGCAGTTCTTC. The rearrangement links TRBV4-2 to TRBJ2-1, with 9 bases fitting TRBD2. There are 16 residues in the CDR3. The J segment lost 8 bases and the V segment lost 2 bases, leaving 10 bases of the junction unmatched. Germline V gene sequence: CDR1 LGHNA, CDR2 YNFKEQ.

The chain recombines TRBV7-9 with TRBJ2-5, with 9 bases matching TRBD2. V shed 7 bases, J shed 5 bases, and the junction held 11 bases outside the gene matches. The V gene's germline CDR1 is SEHNR and CDR2 FQNEAQ (reference sequence). The CDR3 length is 15 residues. CDR3 loop: CASTPGGRAWETQYF. The CDR3, as DNA: TGTGCCAGCACCCCGGGCGGGAGGGCCTGGGAGACCCAGTACTTC.

The chain combines TRBV6-1 with TRBJ2-3; weak D call: TRBD1 (5 bases). The CDR3 has 12 residues. CDR1 and CDR2 from the germline V gene are MNHNS and SASEGT. V lost 6 bases and J 9 bases, leaving 13 bases between the germline ends. In nucleotides, the CDR3 is TGTGCCAGCAGGGATCAGGGTGGGACGCAGTATTTT. Protein product: CASRDQGGTQYF.

The rearrangement links TRBV2 to TRBJ1-1, with 7 bases lining up with TRBD1. The CDR3 has 14 amino acids. CDR1 is SNHLY and CDR2 is FYNNEI in the germline V gene. V dropped 6 bases and J dropped 0; count of bases not matched to a gene: 4. This CDR3 reads CASSTQGMNTEAFF. CDR3 DNA sequence: TGTGCCAGCAGCACACAGGGGATGAACACTGAAGCTTTCTTT.